This T cell receptor (beta chain) is drawn from a study of blood T cells in healthy people across ages (dated by TCRdb to the mid-2010s). With respect to the entire study: In model experiments, template switching captured about one uniquely barcoded TCR beta cDNA molecule for every two T cells. To avoid experimental bias, donors of different ages were spread randomly across the sequencing lanes. Using deep sequencing normalized with unique cDNA molecular identifiers, the study measured how TCR beta repertoire diversity changes with age. The donors were divided into four age groups: young (average around 16 years), middle-aged (roughly 42), aged (around 59) and long-lived (82). Two additional independent replicas of 1 million unique cDNA reads from the same blood draw were analyzed for two donors (one aged 18 to 30 and one aged 80 or older). Overall study results and their limits: The long-lived group showed more naive CD4+ T cells, fewer expanded clones and increased TCR diversity than the aged group, suggesting age selection. Estimates of total diversity from one million sequenced T cells were regarded as lower bounds and underestimates. Observed TCR beta diversity per million T cells fell roughly linearly with age, and a significant reduction was already apparent by age approximately 40. Conclusive comparison of naive and antigen-experienced compartments was prevented by the profiling of bulk unsorted PBMCs. The CMV infection status of donors was not known, potentially confounding age-related changes in expanded clonotypes. The percentage of naive T cells measured by flow cytometry correlated strongly with observed TCR beta diversity.

The donors were roughly 39 Caucasian individuals from Russia, aged roughly 6 to 100 years, who were systemically healthy. Around 9.9 milliliters of peripheral blood were collected from each donor into EDTA-treated Vacutainer tubes. Ficoll-Paque density-gradient centrifugation was used to isolate PBMCs, with at least 6.5 million per sample. Trizol reagent was used to extract total RNA from the PBMCs, yielding at least 6 micrograms per sample. The percentages of naive CD45RAhigh/CD27high T cells were determined by flow cytometry on a PBMC aliquot from every donor. The cysteine opens and the phenylalanine closes a CDR3 of 12 amino acids. Just CDR3 DNA is preserved here, 36 bases in frame from base 1. The germline V gene (reference sequence) yields LNHNV for CDR1 and YYDKDF for CDR2. V loses 2 bases of germline sequence and J loses 5 bases, and the interval between the two ends is 4 bases. Of note for this clonotype: It lacks a known antigen. No base quality information exists; no much larger clone differs at one position.

Library preparation employed 5' RACE. The instrument was an Illumina HiSeq 2500. The second PCR ran for about 6 to 12 cycles and used a J-beta primer mix along with a sample-barcoded 5' primer. A unique molecular identifier was introduced onto each TCR beta cDNA molecule by a template-switch 5' adaptor carrying 12 random nucleotides. Each sample yielded at least 2.5 million CDR3-containing paired-end reads. First-strand cDNA was synthesized from all RNA with the Mint cDNA synthesis kit, primed by a TRBC-specific oligonucleotide. All cDNA was treated with uracil-DNA glycosylase and then went through a first 18-cycle PCR with the universal primers M1SS and BC2_uni_R. The study's processing was this. For normalization, 1 million high-quality reads were randomly selected from each sample, with every read carrying a distinct molecular identifier. Reads sharing molecular identifiers were discarded rather than binned into consensus sequences. MiTCR, with a Q25 quality threshold and the strictest error-elimination algorithm, was used for CDR3 identification, clonotype clustering and error correction. Lower-bound total TCR beta diversity was estimated with a nonparametric unseen species model using Euler transformation. Using fastp at Q25 and MiXCR, TCRdb reprocessed the public reads and kept productive beta chains. Rows with a matching CDR3 protein are joined into one entry that keeps the most common DNA and genes. The V and J calls, along with clone size, are taken from TCRdb and not from the paper's own processing. Here the sample has about 1.4 million distinct CDR3 sequences; almost 60% occur a single time. Roughly 7% of the sample rests with the top ten.

The sequenced material came from blood. The clonotype originates from a man between 18 and 29 years old in good health. The sequence links TRBV15 to TRBJ1-5, with the D segment identity uncertain. The CDR3 region reads CATSRPDQPQHF. The DNA sequence is given as TGTGCCACCAGCAGACCAGATCAGCCCCAGCATTTT.